Listed below are T cell receptor beta chains from one sample, sequenced in a study of cytomegalovirus exposure and HLA in healthy donors. Clones were read by immunoSEQ multiplex PCR, and TCRdb kept only the in-frame ones, dropping some. The sample gives about 91,000 clones, roughly nine tenths of which show up once; roughly 8.3% is in the top ten. Sequencing input: PBMCs. The receptors come from a man aged 25 to 45 in good health and CMV-seropositive. Each CDR3 is given with its conserved first and last residue. A D gene is named only where the DNA matches it firmly. Clone size is not always given. Where it is, it says once, few, many or a class for expanded clones.

TRBV11-2,.,TRBJ1-2,TRBD1,TGTGCCAGCAGCCCGACGGGACAGGCAGCTAACTATGGCTACACCTTC,CASSPTGQAANYGYTF
TRBV7-9,.,TRBJ2-1,TRBD2,TGTGCCAGCAGCCCCGGACTAGCGCTCGATGAGCAGTTCTTC,CASSPGLALDEQFF
TRBV10-3,few,TRBJ1-4,.,TGTGCCATCAGTGACGGGCAGGGCTCTAATGAAAAACTGTTTTTT,CAISDGQGSNEKLFF
TRBV19,.,TRBJ1-1,.,TGTGCCAGTACCTCCCAGGTTTGGGAGCTGAACACTGAAGCTTTCTTT,CASTSQVWELNTEAFF
TRBV5-6,.,TRBJ2-4,TRBD1,TGTGCCAGCAGCTCCCCCGGGACAGGGGAAAACATTCAGTACTTC,CASSSPGTGENIQYF
TRBV7-9,.,TRBJ1-3,TRBD1,TGTGCCAGCAGCTTAGGACGGGACAGGGGTGCTGGAAACACCATATATTTT,CASSLGRDRGAGNTIYF
TRBV4-1,.,TRBJ1-1,TRBD1,TGCGCCAGCAGCCCAGGACAGGGACCTTTAATGAACACTGAAGCTTTCTTT,CASSPGQGPLMNTEAFF
TRBV28,.,TRBJ2-5,.,TGTGCCAGCAGTACCACAGGGTTGGTAGAGACCCAGTACTTC,CASSTTGLVETQYF
TRBV7-9,.,TRBJ2-2,.,TGTGCCAGCAGCTCGGGGTCAGGACCAGCCGGGGAGCTGTTTTTT,CASSSGSGPAGELFF
TRBV29-1,.,TRBJ1-2,.,TGCAGCGTTGAAGGAGGTGGGAACTATGGCTACACCTTC,CSVEGGGNYGYTF
TRBV5-4,.,TRBJ1-3,.,TGTGCCAGCAGCTTGGCCCACTCCTCTGGAAACACCATATATTTT,CASSLAHSSGNTIYF
TRBV10-1,.,TRBJ2-1,.,TGCGCCAGCGGGGGGTCTTCCGACTACAATGAGCAGTTCTTC,CASGGSSDYNEQFF
TRBV4-1,.,TRBJ1-2,.,TGCGCCAGCAGCCAAGGTTCGCGGGGAAACTATGGCTACACCTTC,CASSQGSRGNYGYTF
TRBV7-9,.,TRBJ2-7,TRBD2,TGTGCCAGCAGCGTCTTCACGACTAGCGGGAGAAGCGAGCAGTACTTC,CASSVFTTSGRSEQYF
TRBV9,once,TRBJ2-7,TRBD1,TGTGCCAGCAGCCCGACAGGGACCAACTACGAGCAGTACTTC,CASSPTGTNYEQYF
TRBV6-5,once,TRBJ1-2,.,TGTGCCAGCAGTTACGGGAGTTTCGACTATGGCTACACCTTC,CASSYGSFDYGYTF
TRBV19,.,TRBJ1-1,.,TGTGCCAGTAGCATCGACAGACCCATGAACACTGAAGCTTTCTTT,CASSIDRPMNTEAFF
TRBV5-8,.,TRBJ1-5,TRBD1,TGTGCCAGCAGCCAACAGGGGAGAAATCAGCCCCAGCATTTT,CASSQQGRNQPQHF
TRBV10-1,.,TRBJ2-7,.,TGCGCCAGCAGTGAGTCGGGGCGAAGCTCCTACGAGCAGTACTTC,CASSESGRSSYEQYF
TRBV15,.,TRBJ2-1,TRBD2,TGTGCCACCAGCAGAGACCCCGGGACTAGCGGGAGGGACTACAATGAGCAGTTCTTC,CATSRDPGTSGRDYNEQFF
TRBV28,once,TRBJ1-5,.,TGTGCCAGCAGTTTAATTAGGGGTGAGAGTCAGCCCCAGCATTTT,CASSLIRGESQPQHF
TRBV4-1,.,TRBJ2-3,.,TGCGCCAGCAGCCAAGACCGAGGGAGGACAGATACGCAGTATTTT,CASSQDRGRTDTQYF
TRBV29-1,.,TRBJ2-5,TRBD1,TGCAGCGTTGAAGGGGGACAGGGGGTCCTAGAGACCCAGTACTTC,CSVEGGQGVLETQYF
TRBV11-2,.,TRBJ2-7,TRBD1,TGTGCCAGCAGCCCAATAAACAGGAAGCGGGACAGGGAATCTTACGAGCAGTACTTC,CASSPINRKRDRESYEQYF
TRBV28,.,TRBJ1-1,.,TGTGCCAGCAGTTCCCCCCCGGGAAGGGGGTCAGCTTTCTTT,CASSSPPGRGSAFF
TRBV27,.,TRBJ1-1,TRBD1,TGTGCCAGCAGAATAAGTGGACAGGGATTAATTAACACTGAAGCTTTCTTT,CASRISGQGLINTEAFF
TRBV28,.,TRBJ2-7,TRBD1,TGTGCCAGCAGTTTTTATCACGCAGGGGGCGGAAGCGAGCAGTACTTC,CASSFYHAGGGSEQYF
TRBV10-1,.,TRBJ2-2,.,TGCGCCAGCAGTGACTCCGGACAGAAGACCGGGGAGCTGTTTTTT,CASSDSGQKTGELFF
TRBV4-1,.,TRBJ2-1,.,TGCGCCAGCAGCCAAAACAGCTACAATGAGCAGTTCTTC,CASSQNSYNEQFF
TRBV2,.,TRBJ2-4,.,TGTGCCAGCAGGGGTCCCAGTGGGGAGCGGAAAAACATTCAGTACTTC,CASRGPSGERKNIQYF
TRBV5-4,.,TRBJ2-2,TRBD2,TGTGCCAGCAGCAGAGGACTAGCGGGAGGTTTCGGGGAGCTGTTTTTT,CASSRGLAGGFGELFF
TRBV6-1,once,TRBJ1-2,.,TGTGCCAGCAGTGAACTACAGGTACGGGACTATGGCTACACCTTC,CASSELQVRDYGYTF
TRBV28,.,TRBJ2-7,TRBD2,TGTGCCAGCAGTCTTTCGGCGGGGGCCTACGAGCAGTACTTC,CASSLSAGAYEQYF
TRBV19,.,TRBJ2-7,TRBD2,TGTGCCAGTAAAACTAGCGGGACCTCCTACGAGCAGTACTTC,CASKTSGTSYEQYF
TRBV18,.,TRBJ2-1,TRBD2,TGTGCCAGCTCTTTCTGGACTAGCGGGAGGAAGGGTGAGCAGTTCTTC,CASSFWTSGRKGEQFF
TRBV5-4,.,TRBJ1-1,.,TGTGCCAGCAGCCATCGACAGAACACTGAAGCTTTCTTT,CASSHRQNTEAFF
TRBV11-3,.,TRBJ2-1,TRBD2,TGTGCCAGCAGCTTAGAGTCCCAAACTAGCGGGAGATTAAACAATGAGCAGTTCTTC,CASSLESQTSGRLNNEQFF
TRBV7-3,few,TRBJ2-3,TRBD1,TGTGCCAGCAGCCGGGACAGGACAGATACGCAGTATTTT,CASSRDRTDTQYF
TRBV9,.,TRBJ2-7,.,TGTGCCAGCAGCGTCGAGGGGGAATCCTACGAGCAGTACTTC,CASSVEGESYEQYF
TRBV18,few,TRBJ1-5,TRBD1,TGTGCCAGCTCACCACCCCACCAGGGGGGCAATCAGCCCCAGCATTTT,CASSPPHQGGNQPQHF
TRBV7-9,once,TRBJ2-1,.,TGTGCCAGCAGTTTGAATCTCAGGGTTCGGGAGCAGTTCTTC,CASSLNLRVREQFF
TRBV14,.,TRBJ2-1,TRBD2,TGTGCCAGCAGCCAAGGGTTGACTAGCGGGAGGGGCAATGAGCAGTTCTTC,CASSQGLTSGRGNEQFF
TRBV27,.,TRBJ2-7,TRBD1,TGTGCCAGCAGTTTATCTGGGACAGACTCCTACGAGCAGTACTTC,CASSLSGTDSYEQYF
TRBV9,.,TRBJ2-3,TRBD2,TGTGCCAGCAGCACCTTAGCGGGAACGACGTGGACGCAGTATTTT,CASSTLAGTTWTQYF
TRBV7-9,.,TRBJ1-2,TRBD1,TGTGCCAGCAGCTTGAACGACAGGGCTAAAGGCTATGGCTACACCTTC,CASSLNDRAKGYGYTF
TRBV11-3,.,TRBJ2-7,.,TGTGCCAGCAGTGCTGGGCACCCTCGTCTCTACGAGCAGTACTTC,CASSAGHPRLYEQYF